The 19 T cell receptor beta chains below were found in one sample sequenced in a study of neoadjuvant nivolumab and ipilimumab in lung cancer. TCRdb keeps only in-frame clones here, not all; method: immunoSEQ multiplex PCR. There are about 8,800 clones in the sample; about 80% occur only once, and around 8% lies in the top ten. The sample here was tumor tissue, taken after neoadjuvant nivolumab, alone or with ipilimumab, at or shortly before surgery. These receptors were collected from an adult with non-small cell lung cancer.

The chain combines TRBV5-6 with TRBJ1-5; 7 positions match TRBD1. The CDR3 totals 15 residues. Germline-derived CDR1 and CDR2 are SGHDT and YYEEEE. The junction had 3 bases not matched to a gene; V was cut back by 3 bases and J by 0 bases. CDR3 nucleotide sequence: TGTGCCAGCAGCTCACAGGGGAATAGCAATCAGCCCCAGCATTTT. This codes for CASSSQGNSNQPQHF.

In nucleotides, the CDR3 is TGTGCCAGCAGATATCTTGTGGGACCTAACACCGGGGAGCTGTTTTTT. Residues: CASRYLVGPNTGELFF. This rearrangement joins TRBV2 to TRBJ2-2; D might be TRBD1 or TRBD2, each matching 5 bases. The CDR3 totals 16 residues. Looked up from germline, CDR1 is SNHLY and CDR2 is FYNNEI. Trimming took off 6 bases at V and 2 bases at J, with 16 bases between the two ends.

This chain connects TRBV18 to TRBJ2-3; 8 bases match TRBD1. The germline CDR1 and CDR2 sequences are KGHSH and LQKENI. V trimming: 2 bases; J trimming: 0 bases; junction bases outside the gene matches: 7. CDR3 size: 17 residues. The CDR3 protein is CASSPIGQGRSTDTQYF. CDR3 nucleotides: TGTGCCAGCTCACCAATTGGACAGGGTAGGAGCACAGATACGCAGTATTTT.

The chain recombines TRBV6-1 with TRBJ2-3; TRBD2 matches 11 bases. The CDR3 is made up of 20 amino acids. The trim removed 4 bases at V and 0 bases at J, leaving 15 bases unmatched. Germline values: CDR1 MNHNS, CDR2 SASEGT. CDR3: CASSAQSVLAGGPSTDTQYF. The CDR3 DNA follows: TGTGCCAGCAGTGCCCAGTCCGTTCTAGCGGGAGGACCTAGCACAGATACGCAGTATTTT.

V is TRBV5-1 and J is TRBJ2-7; D remains ambiguous. Germline CDR1 SGHRS, CDR2 YFSETQ. This CDR3 is built from 14 residues. V dropped 1 base and J dropped 5 bases, with 13 bases sitting between them. The CDR3 DNA reads TGCGCCAGCAGCTTGTCGGGCTACTCTCACGAGCAGTACTTC. Translated: CASSLSGYSHEQYF.

V usage is TRBV6-4 and J usage is TRBJ2-3; 7 bases agree with TRBD2. CDR3 length: 15 residues. V lost 7 bases to trimming and J lost 0 bases; unmatched junction nucleotides: 7. Germline V lookup: CDR1 MRHNA, CDR2 SNTAGT. The CDR3 sequence: CASTDGGGSTDTQYF. DNA for the CDR3: TGTGCCAGCACGGATGGGGGGGGGAGCACAGATACGCAGTATTTT.

V and J are TRBV7-8 and TRBJ1-2, with a weak D call TRBD1 (5 bases). V was clipped by 2 bases and J by 7 bases, with 14 bases between them. CDR1 is SGHVS and CDR2 is FQNEAQ in the germline V gene. This CDR3 comprises 14 residues. CDR3 region: CASSLSWQGGGYTF. The CDR3 bases are TGTGCCAGCAGCTTATCGTGGCAGGGAGGTGGCTACACCTTC.

The gene calls are TRBV5-1 and TRBJ2-7; no clear D gene. The germline CDR1 and CDR2 sequences are SGHRS and YFSETQ. This CDR3 spans 13 amino acids. V was shortened by 0 bases and J by 7 bases, with 11 bases between the two germline ends. For the CDR3, the DNA is TGCGCCAGCAGCTTGGCCATTAGGGATGAGCAGTACTTC. Translated, it gives CASSLAIRDEQYF.

The chain combines TRBV2 with TRBJ2-3, with D hard to call. CDR1 and CDR2 (germline): SNHLY, FYNNEI. The CDR3 is 14 amino acids. With 3 bases removed from V and 0 bases from J, the gap between germline ends came to 7 bases. CDR3 sequence reads: CASSESWSTDTQYF. In DNA, the CDR3 is TGTGCCAGCAGTGAGAGCTGGAGCACAGATACGCAGTATTTT.

V gene TRBV5-4 combines with J gene TRBJ2-7, with 8 bases that match TRBD2. Losses at the gene ends were 3 bases for V and 0 bases for J; bases not matched to a gene: 5. The CDR3 runs to 15 residues. CDR1 and CDR2 (germline): SGHNT, YYREEE (reference sequence). In DNA, the CDR3 is TGTGCCAGCAGCTATAGCGGGGTTAGCTCCTACGAGCAGTACTTC. It is translated as CASSYSGVSSYEQYF.

The genes are TRBV30 and TRBJ1-1; no reliable D call. The CDR3 runs to 14 residues. With 2 bases removed from V and 9 bases from J, the gap between germline ends came to 19 bases. Germline loops: CDR1 GTSNPN, CDR2 SVGIG (reference sequence). CDR3 sequence (DNA): TGTGCCTGGAGTCCAACGGACTTTAGTCAAAAAGCTTTCTTT. This encodes CAWSPTDFSQKAFF.

The J gene is TRBJ2-5, the V gene TRBV5-1; 9 bases map to TRBD1. Looked up from germline, CDR1 is SGHRS and CDR2 is YFSETQ. V trimming: 4 bases; J trimming: 1 base; junction bases outside the gene matches: 5. CDR3 length equals 15 residues. The CDR3 reads CASSPLTGGQETQYF. In DNA, the CDR3 is TGCGCCAGCAGCCCCTTGACAGGGGGCCAAGAGACCCAGTACTTC. The full variable domain, its missing parts supplied by reference TRBV5-1 and TRBJ2-5, is KAGVTQTPRYLIKTRGQQVTLSCSPISGHRSVSWYQQTPGQGLQFLFEYFSETQRNKGNFPGRFSGRQFSNSRSEMNVSTLELGDSALYLCASSPLTGGQETQYFGPGTRLLVL.

V gene TRBV6-6 combines with J gene TRBJ2-7; D might be TRBD2 (7 bases). In germline, CDR1 is MNHNY, CDR2 SVGAGI (reference sequence). This CDR3 is 14 amino acids long. With 2 bases removed from V and 3 bases from J, the gap between germline ends came to 11 bases. The CDR3 reads CASSYGGALYEQYF. DNA for the CDR3: TGTGCCAGCAGTTACGGGGGGGCTCTCTACGAGCAGTACTTC.

The gene calls are TRBV5-1 and TRBJ2-3; the match to TRBD2 covers 14 bases. V shed 4 bases, J shed 3 bases, and the junction held 1 base outside the gene matches. Germline CDR1 reads SGHRS; CDR2 reads YFSETQ. The CDR3 loop spans 15 amino acids. CDR3 in DNA: TGCGCCAGCAGCGGGACTAGCGGGAGAACAGATACGCAGTATTTT. Protein sequence: CASSGTSGRTDTQYF.

The chain joins TRBV7-9 to TRBJ2-2, with D tentatively TRBD1 (7 bases). This CDR3 contains 13 residues. CDR1 is SEHNR and CDR2 is FQNEAQ in the germline V gene (reference sequence). With 8 bases removed from V and 7 bases from J, the gap between germline ends came to 14 bases. The DNA of the CDR3 is TGTGCCAGCCGCGGGACAGATAACGGGGAGCTGTTTTTT. As protein: CASRGTDNGELFF.

This chain joins TRBV19 and TRBJ2-1; 7 bases are shared with TRBD2. The trim removed 4 bases at V and 0 bases at J, leaving 3 bases unmatched. This CDR3 contains 15 residues. Germline assignment: CDR1 LNHDA and CDR2 SQIVND (reference sequence). The CDR3 DNA reads TGTGCCAGTAGTAGAGCGGGAAGCTCCTACAATGAGCAGTTCTTC. This gives the protein CASSRAGSSYNEQFF.

The chain links TRBV7-2 to TRBJ2-3; D is uncertain. V was clipped by 1 base and J by 2 bases, with 4 bases between them. The CDR3 runs 13 residues. The V gene's germline CDR1 is SGHTA and CDR2 FQGNSA. CDR3 protein: CASSLENTDTQYF. As DNA, the CDR3 is TGTGCCAGCAGCTTAGAAAACACAGATACGCAGTATTTT.

The gene calls are TRBV6-5 and TRBJ1-2, with a possible D match to TRBD1 (5 bases). Germline V lookup: CDR1 MNHEY, CDR2 SVGAGI. Between the trimmed V and J ends, which lost 9 bases and 2 bases, there was a span of 13 bases. This CDR3 is 13 amino acids long. This chain's CDR3 is CARREGRNYGYTF. In DNA form, the CDR3 reads TGTGCCAGACGCGAGGGGAGGAACTATGGCTACACCTTC.

V usage is TRBV10-2 and J usage is TRBJ1-2, with D uncertain. The CDR3 contains 12 residues. Germline lookup yields CDR1 WSHSY and CDR2 SAAADI. Between the trimmed V and J ends, which lost 2 bases and 4 bases, there was a span of 5 bases. The CDR3 bases are TGCGCCAGCAGTGAGGACGGCTATGGCTACACCTTC. Translation: CASSEDGYGYTF.